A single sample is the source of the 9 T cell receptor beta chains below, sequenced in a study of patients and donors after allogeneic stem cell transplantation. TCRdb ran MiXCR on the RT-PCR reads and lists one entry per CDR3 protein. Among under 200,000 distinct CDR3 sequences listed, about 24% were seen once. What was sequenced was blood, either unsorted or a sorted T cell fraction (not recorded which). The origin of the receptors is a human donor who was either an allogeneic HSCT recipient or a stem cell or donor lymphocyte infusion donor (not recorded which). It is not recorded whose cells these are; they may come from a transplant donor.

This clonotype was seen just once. Written as DNA, the CDR3 is TGTGCCAGCAGAGAACACCACGCGAACACCGGGGAGCTGTTTTTT. It encodes CASREHHANTGELFF. The rearrangement links TRBV28 to TRBJ2-2; D remains unclear. V was shortened by 6 bases and J by 0 bases, with 11 bases between the two germline ends. Germline V CDR1 and CDR2: MDHEN, SYDVKM. This CDR3 is built from 15 residues.

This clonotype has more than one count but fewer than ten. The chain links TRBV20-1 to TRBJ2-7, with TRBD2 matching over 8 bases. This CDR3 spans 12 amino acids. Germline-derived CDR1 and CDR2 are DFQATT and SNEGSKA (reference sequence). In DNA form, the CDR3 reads TGCAGCGCTCTCGGGAGGGCCTACGAGCAGTACTTC. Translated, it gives CSALGRAYEQYF.

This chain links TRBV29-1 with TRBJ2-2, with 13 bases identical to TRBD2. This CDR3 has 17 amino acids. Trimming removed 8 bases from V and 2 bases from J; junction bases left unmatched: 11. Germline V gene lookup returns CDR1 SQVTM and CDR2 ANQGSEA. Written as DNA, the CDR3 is TGCAGCATCCGGACTAGCGGGGGAGTCTTCAACACCGGGGAGCTGTTTTTT. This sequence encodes CSIRTSGGVFNTGELFF.

CDR3 DNA sequence: TGCGCCAGCAGCTTGGTTCCAGGTGGCTATGGCTACACCTTC. Residues: CASSLVPGGYGYTF. V gene TRBV5-1 combines with J gene TRBJ1-2; D is ambiguous. V dropped 0 bases and J dropped 4 bases, with 10 bases sitting between them. Per the germline V gene, CDR1 is SGHRS and CDR2 is YFSETQ. The CDR3 spans 14 residues.

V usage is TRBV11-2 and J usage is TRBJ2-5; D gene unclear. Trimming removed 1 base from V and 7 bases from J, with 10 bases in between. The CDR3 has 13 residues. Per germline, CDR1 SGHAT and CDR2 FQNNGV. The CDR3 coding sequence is TGTGCCAGCAGCTTAGCCGGGCTAGGGACCCAGTACTTC. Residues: CASSLAGLGTQYF.

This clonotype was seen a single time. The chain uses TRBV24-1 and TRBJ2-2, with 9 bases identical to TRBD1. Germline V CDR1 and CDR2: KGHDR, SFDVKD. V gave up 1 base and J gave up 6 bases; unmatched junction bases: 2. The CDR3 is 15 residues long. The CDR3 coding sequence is TGTGCCACCAGTGATTTTGGGACAGGGTCCGGGGAGCTGTTTTTT. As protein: CATSDFGTGSGELFF.

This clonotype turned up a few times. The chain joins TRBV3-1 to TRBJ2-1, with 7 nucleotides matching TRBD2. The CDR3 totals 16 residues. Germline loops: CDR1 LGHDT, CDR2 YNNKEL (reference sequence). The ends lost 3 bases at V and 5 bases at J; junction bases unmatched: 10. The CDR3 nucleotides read TGTGCCAGCAGCCATAACCGGGACTACCTAAACAATGAGCAGTTCTTC. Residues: CASSHNRDYLNNEQFF.

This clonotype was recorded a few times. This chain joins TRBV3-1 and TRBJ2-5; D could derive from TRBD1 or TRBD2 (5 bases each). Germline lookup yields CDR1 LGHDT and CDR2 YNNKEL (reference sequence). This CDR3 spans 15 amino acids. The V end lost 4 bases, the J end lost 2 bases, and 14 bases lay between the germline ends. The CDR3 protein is CASSLRRDGQETQYF. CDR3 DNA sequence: TGTGCCAGCAGCCTACGTCGGGACGGACAAGAGACCCAGTACTTC.

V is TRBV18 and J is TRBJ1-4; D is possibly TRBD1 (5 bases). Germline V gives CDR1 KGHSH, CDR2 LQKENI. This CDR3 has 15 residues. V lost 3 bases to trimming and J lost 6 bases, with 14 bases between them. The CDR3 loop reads CASSPSRDGDEKLFF. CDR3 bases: TGTGCCAGCTCACCTAGTAGGGACGGGGATGAAAAACTGTTTTTT. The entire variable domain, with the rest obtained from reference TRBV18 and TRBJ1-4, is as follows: NAGVMQNPRHLVRRRGQEARLRCSPMKGHSHVYWYRQLPEEGLKFMVYLQKENIIDESGMPKERFSAEFPKEGPSILRIQQVVRGDSAAYFCASSPSRDGDEKLFFGSGTQLSVL.